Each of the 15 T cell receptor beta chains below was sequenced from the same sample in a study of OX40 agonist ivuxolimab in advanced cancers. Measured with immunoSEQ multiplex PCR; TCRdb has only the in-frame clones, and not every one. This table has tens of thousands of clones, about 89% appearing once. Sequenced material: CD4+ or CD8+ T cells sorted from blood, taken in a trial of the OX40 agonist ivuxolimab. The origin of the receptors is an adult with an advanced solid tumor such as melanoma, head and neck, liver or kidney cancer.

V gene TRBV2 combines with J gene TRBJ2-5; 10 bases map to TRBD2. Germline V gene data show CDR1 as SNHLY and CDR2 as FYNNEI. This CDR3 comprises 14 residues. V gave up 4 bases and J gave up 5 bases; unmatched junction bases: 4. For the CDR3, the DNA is TGTGCCAGCAGTGGGGGGACTAGCGCGGAGACCCAGTACTTC. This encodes CASSGGTSAETQYF. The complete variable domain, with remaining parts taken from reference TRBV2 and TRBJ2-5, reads EPEVTQTPSHQVTQMGQEVILRCVPISNHLYFYWYRQILGQKVEFLVSFYNNEISEKSEIFDDQFSVERPDGSNFTLKIRSTKLEDSAMYFCASSGGTSAETQYFGPGTRLLVL.

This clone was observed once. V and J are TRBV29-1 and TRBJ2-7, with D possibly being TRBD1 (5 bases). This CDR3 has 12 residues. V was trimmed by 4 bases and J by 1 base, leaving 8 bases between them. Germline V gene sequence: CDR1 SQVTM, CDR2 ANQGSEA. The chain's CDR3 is CSVGQRSYEQYF. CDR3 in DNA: TGCAGCGTTGGACAGCGTTCCTACGAGCAGTACTTC.

CDR3 amino acids: CASNEAPDYNEQFF. The CDR3, as DNA: TGTGCCAGCAACGAGGCACCAGACTACAATGAGCAGTTCTTC. The gene calls are TRBV6-6 and TRBJ2-1; no clear D. This CDR3 has 14 amino acids. Trimming left V 7 bases short and J 3 bases short, with 13 bases between. Per the germline V gene, CDR1 is MNHNY and CDR2 is SVGAGI (reference sequence).

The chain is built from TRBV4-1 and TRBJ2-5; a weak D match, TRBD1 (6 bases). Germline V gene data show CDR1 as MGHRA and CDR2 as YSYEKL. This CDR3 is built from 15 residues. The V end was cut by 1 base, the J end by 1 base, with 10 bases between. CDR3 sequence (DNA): TGCGCCAGCAGCCAAGGAGGGACACTCCAAGAGACCCAGTACTTC. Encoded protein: CASSQGGTLQETQYF.

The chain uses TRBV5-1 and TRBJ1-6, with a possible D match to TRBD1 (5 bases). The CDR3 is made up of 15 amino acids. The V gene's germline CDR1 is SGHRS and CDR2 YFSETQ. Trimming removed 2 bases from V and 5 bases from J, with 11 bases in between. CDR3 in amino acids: CASSLRDGDNSPLHF. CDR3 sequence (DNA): TGCGCCAGCAGCTTACGGGACGGAGATAATTCACCCCTCCACTTT.

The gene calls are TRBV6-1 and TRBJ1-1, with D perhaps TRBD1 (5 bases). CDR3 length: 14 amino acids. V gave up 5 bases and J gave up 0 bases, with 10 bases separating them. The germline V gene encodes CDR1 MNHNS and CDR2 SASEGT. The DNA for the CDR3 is TGTGCCAGCAGTTCGACAGCGCTGAACACTGAAGCTTTCTTT. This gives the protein CASSSTALNTEAFF.

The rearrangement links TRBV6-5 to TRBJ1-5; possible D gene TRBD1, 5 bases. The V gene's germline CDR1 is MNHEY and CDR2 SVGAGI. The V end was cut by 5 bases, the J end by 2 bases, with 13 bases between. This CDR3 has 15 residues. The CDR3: CASSGDRERNQPQHF. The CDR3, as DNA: TGTGCCAGCAGTGGCGACAGAGAGCGCAATCAGCCCCAGCATTTT.

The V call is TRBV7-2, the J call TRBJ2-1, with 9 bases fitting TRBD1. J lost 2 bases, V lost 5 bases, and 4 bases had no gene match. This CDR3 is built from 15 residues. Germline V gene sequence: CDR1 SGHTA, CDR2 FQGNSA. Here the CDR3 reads CASSRTGETYNEQFF. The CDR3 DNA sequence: TGTGCCAGCAGCCGGACAGGGGAAACCTACAATGAGCAGTTCTTC.

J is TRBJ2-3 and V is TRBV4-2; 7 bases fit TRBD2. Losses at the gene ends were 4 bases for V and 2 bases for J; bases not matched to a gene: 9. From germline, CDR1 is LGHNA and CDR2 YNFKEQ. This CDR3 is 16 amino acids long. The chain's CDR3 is CASSPVTSRTTDTQYF. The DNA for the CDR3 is TGTGCCAGCAGCCCCGTGACTAGCCGTACCACAGATACGCAGTATTTT.

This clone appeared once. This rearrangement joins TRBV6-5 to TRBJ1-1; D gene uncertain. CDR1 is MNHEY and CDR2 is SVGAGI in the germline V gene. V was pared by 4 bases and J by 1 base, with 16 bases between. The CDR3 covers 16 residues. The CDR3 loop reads CASSFGSWERNTEAFF. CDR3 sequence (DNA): TGTGCCAGCAGTTTCGGCTCGTGGGAGAGGAACACTGAAGCTTTCTTT.

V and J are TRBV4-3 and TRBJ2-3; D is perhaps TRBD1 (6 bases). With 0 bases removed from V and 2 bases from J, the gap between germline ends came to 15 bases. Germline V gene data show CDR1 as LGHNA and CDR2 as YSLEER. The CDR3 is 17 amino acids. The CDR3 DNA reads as TGCGCCAGCAGCCAAGATTGGACAGCCTTATCCACAGATACGCAGTATTTT. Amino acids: CASSQDWTALSTDTQYF.

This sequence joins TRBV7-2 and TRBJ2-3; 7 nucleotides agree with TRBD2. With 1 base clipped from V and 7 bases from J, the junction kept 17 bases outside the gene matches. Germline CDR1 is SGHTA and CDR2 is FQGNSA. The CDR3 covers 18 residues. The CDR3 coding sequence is TGTGCCAGCAGCTTAGATCGGGGGTTTGGAGCGGGGTTAAATACGCAGTATTTT. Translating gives CASSLDRGFGAGLNTQYF.

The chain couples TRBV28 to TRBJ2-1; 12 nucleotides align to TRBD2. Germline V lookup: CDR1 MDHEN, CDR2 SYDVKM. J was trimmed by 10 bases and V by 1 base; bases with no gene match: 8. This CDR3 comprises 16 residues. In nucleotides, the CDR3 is TGTGCCAGCAGTTTATTGCGAGGACTAGCGGGATTAGAGCAGTTCTTC. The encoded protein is CASSLLRGLAGLEQFF.

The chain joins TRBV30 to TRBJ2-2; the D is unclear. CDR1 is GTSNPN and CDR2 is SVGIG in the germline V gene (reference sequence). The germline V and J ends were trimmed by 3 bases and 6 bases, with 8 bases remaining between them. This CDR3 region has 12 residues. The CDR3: CAWSAVAGELFF. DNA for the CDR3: TGTGCCTGGAGCGCAGTAGCCGGGGAGCTGTTTTTT.

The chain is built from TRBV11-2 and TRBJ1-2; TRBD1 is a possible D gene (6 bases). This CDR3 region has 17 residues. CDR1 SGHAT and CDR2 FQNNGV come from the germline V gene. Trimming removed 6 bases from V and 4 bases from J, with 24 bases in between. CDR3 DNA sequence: TGTGCCAGCAGTCCCCCGGGTACGCAGGGGATCACCTATGGCTACACCTTC. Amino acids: CASSPPGTQGITYGYTF.